The 21 T cell receptor beta chains below all came from one sample that was sequenced in a study of molecular identifiers for immune sequencing clone quantification. TCRdb reprocessed the PCR reads via MiXCR and lists one record per CDR3 protein. The sample lists roughly 630,000 distinct CDR3 sequences; 25% were seen once. Sequenced input: naive CD8+ T cells from blood, with Jurkat cell RNA spiked in. Subset of the sample: FACS-sorted CD8+CD4-CCR7+CD45RA+ naive T cells. These receptors all stem from a human donor in good health. Some libraries in this study had Jurkat cell RNA spiked in.

J is TRBJ2-3 and V is TRBV12-3 or TRBV12-4; D is uncertain. The CDR3 contains 13 residues. V was cut by 3 bases and J by 6 bases, with 10 bases left in between. The CDR3 spells CASSFRGADTQYF. The CDR3 region has the DNA TGTGCCAGCAGTTTCAGAGGCGCGGATACGCAGTATTTT.

The chain joins TRBV6-5 to TRBJ2-5; 8 nucleotides line up with TRBD2. This CDR3 has 17 residues. The V and J ends lost 5 bases and 5 bases, in that order; junction bases with no gene match: 16. The germline CDR1 and CDR2 sequences are MNHEY and SVGAGI. CDR3 protein: CASSPSPSAGGRETQYF. The CDR3 DNA follows: TGTGCCAGCAGTCCTTCCCCTTCGGCGGGAGGCCGCGAGACCCAGTACTTC.

Worth noting for this clonotype: A much larger clone lies a single base off, so this may be a read error. The chain carries TRBV7-2 and TRBJ2-7, with 11 positions matching TRBD2. CDR1 is SGHTA, CDR2 FQGNSA, per germline. CDR3 length: 15 residues. With V trimmed by 5 bases and J by 4 bases, 7 bases remained unmatched. The CDR3 protein is CASSALASGRYEQYF. Here the CDR3 DNA reads TGTGCCAGCAGCGCGTTGGCTAGCGGGAGGTACGAGCAGTACTTC.

This rearrangement joins TRBV6-5 to TRBJ1-2; D is uncertain. The V and J ends lost 0 bases and 2 bases respectively, with 7 bases between them. Germline V gives CDR1 MNHEY, CDR2 SVGAGI. This CDR3 is built from 14 residues. The DNA of the CDR3 is TGTGCCAGCAGTTACTCCCCAGGAAACTATGGCTACACCTTC. This sequence encodes CASSYSPGNYGYTF.

The rearrangement joins TRBV20-1 to TRBJ2-3; 13 bases agree with TRBD2. There are 16 residues in the CDR3. After removal of 6 bases from V and 6 bases from J, the junction contained 12 bases not matched to a gene. Germline CDR1 is DFQATT and CDR2 is SNEGSKA (reference sequence). CDR3 protein: CSATPMTSGGSDTQYF. The CDR3 region has the DNA TGCAGTGCCACCCCGATGACTAGCGGGGGGTCGGATACGCAGTATTTT.

This sequence joins TRBV5-1 and TRBJ2-7, with TRBD2 matching over 10 bases. Trimming took 3 bases from V and 7 from J; bases not matched to a gene: 7. Germline V CDR1 and CDR2: SGHRS, YFSETQ. The CDR3 is 14 residues long. CDR3 amino acids: CASSWASGGWEQYF. CDR3 sequence (DNA): TGCGCCAGCAGCTGGGCTAGCGGGGGATGGGAGCAGTACTTC.

The chain joins TRBV27 to TRBJ2-7; perhaps D is TRBD1 or TRBD2 (5 bases each). The V gene's germline CDR1 is MNHEY and CDR2 SMNVEV (reference sequence). The germline V and J ends were trimmed by 8 bases and 2 bases, with 16 bases remaining between them. This CDR3 region has 14 residues. CDR3 in DNA: TGTGCCAGCCGTCCGGGACGAACCGCCTACGAGCAGTACTTC. The encoded protein is CASRPGRTAYEQYF.

The chain is built from TRBV24-1 and TRBJ2-1; 10 nucleotides line up with TRBD2. Germline CDR1 reads KGHDR; CDR2 reads SFDVKD. There are 14 residues in the CDR3. J lost 5 bases, V lost 9 bases, and 6 bases had no gene match. CDR3 nucleotides: TGTGCCACCTATCGGACTAGCGGAAACAATGAGCAGTTCTTC. Translation: CATYRTSGNNEQFF.

About this clonotype itself: A much larger clone differs from this one at a single base, so this may be a read error. No conserved phenylalanine or tryptophan is present at the end of the CDR3, so a read error is the likely explanation. J is TRBJ2-6 and V is TRBV10-3; D possibly corresponds to TRBD2 (7 bases). V was clipped by 3 bases and J by 2 bases, with 11 bases between them. The V gene's germline CDR1 is ENHRY and CDR2 SYGVKD. The CDR3 runs to 16 residues. For the CDR3, the DNA is TGTGCCATCAGTGACCCGGGGGGCGCTGGGGCCAACGTCCTGACTCTC. This gives the protein CAISDPGGAGANVLTL.

V gene TRBV2 combines with J gene TRBJ2-7; D is uncertain. Germline V gene data show CDR1 as SNHLY and CDR2 as FYNNEI. There are 12 residues in the CDR3. CDR3 in DNA: TGTGCTACGGAAGGGCCTACCGACGAGCAGTACTTC. Translation gives CATEGPTDEQYF.

This clonotype was counted many times. V usage is TRBV7-6 and J usage is TRBJ1-1; D uncertain. Per germline, CDR1 SGHVS and CDR2 FNYEAQ. Trimming removed 2 bases at V and 3 bases at J, with 13 bases between. The CDR3 is made up of 15 amino acids. The CDR3 reads CASSLLGAGYTEAFF. The CDR3 DNA is TGTGCCAGCAGCTTATTGGGAGCCGGGTACACTGAAGCTTTCTTT.

This clonotype was detected ten times or more. V usage is TRBV6-1 and J usage is TRBJ2-2; no reliable D call. Germline V gene lookup returns CDR1 MNHNS and CDR2 SASEGT. The V end lost 3 bases, the J end lost 3 bases, and 11 bases lay between the germline ends. The CDR3 totals 15 residues. CDR3 DNA: TGTGCCAGCAGTGAGACGCACCACTACACCGGGGAGCTGTTTTTT. The encoded protein is CASSETHHYTGELFF.

The chain joins TRBV6-6 to TRBJ2-4, with TRBD2 as a possible D gene (7 bases). Looked up from germline, CDR1 is MNHNY and CDR2 is SVGAGI (reference sequence). The V end lost 1 base, the J end lost 7 bases, and 14 bases lay between the germline ends. The CDR3 totals 15 residues. The CDR3 sequence is CASSYLGGAINIQYF. DNA of the CDR3: TGTGCCAGCAGTTACTTGGGGGGGGCCATTAACATTCAGTACTTC.

In this sample, this clonotype turned up a few times. V usage is TRBV29-1 and J usage is TRBJ2-3, with TRBD1 as a possible D gene (6 bases). V gave up 5 bases and J gave up 1 base, with 16 bases separating them. CDR1 is SQVTM and CDR2 is ANQGSEA in the germline V gene. The CDR3 has 15 amino acids. Here the CDR3 DNA reads TGCAGCGTTTGCCCAGGGGAGCTTTGCACAGATACGCAGTATTTT. Translation: CSVCPGELCTDTQYF.

This clonotype has more than one count but fewer than ten. The V call is TRBV2, the J call TRBJ2-1; no reliable D call. CDR1 is SNHLY, CDR2 FYNNEI, per germline. This CDR3 is 16 amino acids long. The germline V and J ends were trimmed by 3 bases and 0 bases, with 12 bases remaining between them. This CDR3 is CASSDQTSSSYNEQFF. The CDR3 nucleotides read TGTGCCAGCAGTGATCAGACTTCCAGCTCCTACAATGAGCAGTTCTTC.

This clonotype came up many times. The J gene is TRBJ2-3, the V gene TRBV7-9; D may be TRBD2 (6 bases). The CDR3 totals 14 residues. Germline CDR1 is SEHNR and CDR2 is FQNEAQ (reference sequence). V gave up 0 bases and J gave up 6 bases, with 10 bases separating them. The CDR3 loop is CASSLASGGDTQYF. Here the CDR3 DNA reads TGTGCCAGCAGCTTAGCTAGCGGCGGTGATACGCAGTATTTT.

This clonotype was observed many times. The chain carries TRBV5-6 and TRBJ2-3; 7 bases align to TRBD1. Losses at the gene ends were 3 bases for V and 1 base for J; bases not matched to a gene: 5. The CDR3 covers 15 residues. The germline CDR1 and CDR2 sequences are SGHDT and YYEEEE. The CDR3 reads CASSSQDRRTDTQYF. CDR3 nucleotide sequence: TGTGCCAGCAGCTCACAGGACAGGCGCACAGATACGCAGTATTTT.

This clonotype was counted a few times. The chain links TRBV2 to TRBJ2-7, with 7 bases that match TRBD1. CDR1 is SNHLY, CDR2 FYNNEI, per germline. The CDR3 sequence is 15 residues long. The V and J ends lost 2 bases and 5 bases, in that order; junction bases with no gene match: 9. CDR3: CASSESLDRAHEQYF. The CDR3 DNA reads as TGTGCCAGCAGTGAAAGCTTAGACAGGGCCCACGAGCAGTACTTC.

Of note for this clonotype: A clone one base away is much larger, so this may be a read error. The chain joins TRBV5-6 to TRBJ1-5, with D possibly TRBD1 on 5 matching bases. Germline V gives CDR1 SGHDT, CDR2 YYEEEE. This CDR3 has 15 residues. CDR3 region: CASSPGQLSDQPQHF. The CDR3 DNA reads as TGTGCCAGCAGCCCAGGACAACTTAGCGATCAGCCCCAGCATTTT.

This clonotype has a single count. This may stem from a read error, because a much larger clone lies one nucleotide away. J is TRBJ2-7 and V is TRBV6-2 or TRBV6-3, with unresolved D. CDR1 is MNHEY, CDR2 SVGEGT, per germline. V shed 11 bases and J shed 0 bases, with 14 bases lying between them. This CDR3 comprises 13 residues. DNA for the CDR3: TGTGCCCGCACCCTGGCCAGCTCCTACGAGCAGTACTTC. This translates into CARTLASSYEQYF.

The rearrangement uses TRBV7-6 and TRBJ2-2, with D maybe TRBD1 (5 bases). The CDR3 has 15 amino acids. The germline V gene has CDR1 SGHVS and CDR2 FNYEAQ. Between the trimmed V and J ends, which lost 5 bases and 6 bases, there was a span of 16 bases. Here the CDR3 DNA reads TGTGCCAGCAGCCCCGCCCAAGGGGTTCCCGGGGAGCTGTTTTTT. Translating gives CASSPAQGVPGELFF.